Listed here is a single T cell receptor beta chain. The immunoSEQ assay amplified TCRB CDR3 from up to roughly 2 ug DNA. The primer mix had 60 V beta and 13 J beta primers. Profiled with immunoSEQ multiplex PCR; TCRdb holds only in-frame clones, not every one. The sample shows 100,000 or so clones, roughly 90% of them seen only once. Described time point: after dendritic cell vaccination, including at tumor progression/relapse. Isocitrate dehydrogenase mutation was absent in all glioblastoma patients. The entry originates in a study of glioma-infiltrating T cells after dendritic cell vaccination. At the level of the study: Samples are from glioblastoma patients in Phase I and II dendritic cell vaccine trials.

This CDR3 comprises 16 residues. Trimming took 8 bases from V and 4 from J; bases not matched to a gene: 14. CDR1 and CDR2 from the germline V gene are SGHAT and FQNNGV. V gene TRBV11-2 combines with J gene TRBJ2-5; 9 positions agree with TRBD2. Material: blood, obtained after dendritic cell vaccination. The source of this sequence is a human donor with glioblastoma. The CDR3 reads CASVPLAGAGRETQYF. The CDR3, as DNA: TGTGCCAGCGTACCTTTAGCGGGAGCAGGTCGAGAGACCCAGTACTTC.